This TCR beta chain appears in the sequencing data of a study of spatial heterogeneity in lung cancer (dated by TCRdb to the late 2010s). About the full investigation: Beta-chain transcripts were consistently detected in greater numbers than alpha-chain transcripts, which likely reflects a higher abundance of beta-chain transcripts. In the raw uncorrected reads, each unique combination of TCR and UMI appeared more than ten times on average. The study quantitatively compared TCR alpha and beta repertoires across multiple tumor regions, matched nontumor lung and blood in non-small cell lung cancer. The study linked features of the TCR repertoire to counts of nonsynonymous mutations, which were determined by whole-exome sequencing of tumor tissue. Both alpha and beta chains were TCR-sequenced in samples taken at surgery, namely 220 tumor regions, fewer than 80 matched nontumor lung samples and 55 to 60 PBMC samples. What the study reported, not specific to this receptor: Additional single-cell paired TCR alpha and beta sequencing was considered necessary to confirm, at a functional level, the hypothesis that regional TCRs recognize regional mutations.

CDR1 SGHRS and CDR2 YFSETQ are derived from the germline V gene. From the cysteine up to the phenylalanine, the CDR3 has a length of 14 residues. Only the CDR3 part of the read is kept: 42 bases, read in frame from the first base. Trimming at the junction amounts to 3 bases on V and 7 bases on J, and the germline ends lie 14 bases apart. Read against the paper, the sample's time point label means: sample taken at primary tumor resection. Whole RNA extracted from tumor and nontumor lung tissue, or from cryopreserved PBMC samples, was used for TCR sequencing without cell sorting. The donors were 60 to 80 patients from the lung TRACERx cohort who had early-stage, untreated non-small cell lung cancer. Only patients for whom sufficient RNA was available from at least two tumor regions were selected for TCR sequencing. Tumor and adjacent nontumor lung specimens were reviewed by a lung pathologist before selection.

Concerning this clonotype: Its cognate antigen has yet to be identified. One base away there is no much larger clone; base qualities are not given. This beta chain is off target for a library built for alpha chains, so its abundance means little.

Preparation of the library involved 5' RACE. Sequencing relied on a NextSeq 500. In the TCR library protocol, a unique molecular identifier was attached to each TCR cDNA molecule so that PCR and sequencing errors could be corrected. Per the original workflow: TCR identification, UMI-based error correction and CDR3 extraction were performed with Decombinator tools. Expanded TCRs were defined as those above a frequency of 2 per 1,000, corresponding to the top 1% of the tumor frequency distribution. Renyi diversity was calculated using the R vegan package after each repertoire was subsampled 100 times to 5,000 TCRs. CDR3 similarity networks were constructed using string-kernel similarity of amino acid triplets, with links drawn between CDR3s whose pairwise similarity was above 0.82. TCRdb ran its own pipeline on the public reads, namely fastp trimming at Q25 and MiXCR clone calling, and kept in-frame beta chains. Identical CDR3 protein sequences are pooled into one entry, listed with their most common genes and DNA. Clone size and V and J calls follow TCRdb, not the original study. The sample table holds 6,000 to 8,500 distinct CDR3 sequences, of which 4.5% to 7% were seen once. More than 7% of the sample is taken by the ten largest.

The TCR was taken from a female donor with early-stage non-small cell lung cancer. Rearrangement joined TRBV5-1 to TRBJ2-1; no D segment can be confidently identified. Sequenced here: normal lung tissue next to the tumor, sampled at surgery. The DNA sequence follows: TGCGCCAGCAGCTCAGAATGGGGAAAAAATGAGCAGTTCTTC. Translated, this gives CASSSEWGKNEQFF.